This T cell receptor (beta chain) was identified during a study of blood T cell repertoires in COVID-19. This clone was picked up one time. Libraries were prepared by immunoSEQ multiplex PCR; TCRdb keeps only in-frame clonotypes and omits some of them. The repertoire holds about 150,000 clones, with more than 85% as singletons. The germline V gene encodes CDR1 SEHNR and CDR2 FQNEAQ (reference sequence). Trimming removed 0 bases from V and 2 bases from J; junction bases left unmatched: 5. The CDR3 is made up of 16 amino acids. The specimen sequenced was peripheral blood. The chain joins TRBV7-9 to TRBJ2-3; 7 bases align to TRBD2. This TCR was sampled from a woman aged 65 to 85 with acute or convalescent COVID-19. The CDR3 here is CASSLAGGSSTDTQYF. CDR3 coding DNA: TGTGCCAGCAGCTTAGCGGGGGGGTCCTCCACAGATACGCAGTATTTT. The whole variable domain, remainder taken from reference TRBV7-9 and TRBJ2-3, is DTGVSQNPRHKITKRGQNVTFRCDPISEHNRLYWYRQTLGQGPEFLTYFQNEAQLEKSRLLSDRFSAERPKGSFSTLEIQRTEQGDSAMYLCASSLAGGSSTDTQYFGPGTRLTVL.